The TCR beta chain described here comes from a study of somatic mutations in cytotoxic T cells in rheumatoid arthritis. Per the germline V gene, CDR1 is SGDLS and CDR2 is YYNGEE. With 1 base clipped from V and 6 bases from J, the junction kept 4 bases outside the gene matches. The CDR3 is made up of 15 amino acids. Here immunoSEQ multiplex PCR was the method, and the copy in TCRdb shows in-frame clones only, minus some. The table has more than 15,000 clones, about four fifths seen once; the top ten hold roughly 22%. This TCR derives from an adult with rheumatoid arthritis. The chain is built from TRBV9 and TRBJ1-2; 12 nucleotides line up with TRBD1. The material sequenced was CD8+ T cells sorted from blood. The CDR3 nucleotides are TGTGCCAGCAGCGTAACAGGGACAGGGGGCAATGGCTACACCTTC. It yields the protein CASSVTGTGGNGYTF.